This TCR beta chain came from a study of monozygotic twins with inflammatory bowel disease (dated by TCRdb to between 2018 and 2021). For the study in its entirety: The complete study included around 30 monozygotic twin pairs: 19 IBD-discordant Danish pairs and nine German pairs, of which four were IBD-concordant and five were IBD-discordant. Each individual had, on average, about 151 000 unique TCRalpha sequences and 181 000 unique TCRbeta sequences available for analysis. The search for disease-associated traits relied mainly on comparing IBD patients with their genetically identical healthy co-twins within discordant pairs. Study-wide findings and limitations: Different T cell subtypes could not be distinguished in the analysis. Fewer clonotypes were shared with other individuals by IBD patients than by healthy twins, most markedly in patients showing signs of disease activity. Because patients were on differing immunosuppressive treatments, the repertoires may have picked up extra background noise and inter-individual variability. Repertoire similarity did not differ between concordant and discordant twins, possibly due to limited statistical power. IBD patients had lower TCRbeta repertoire diversity, measured by the inverse Simpson index, than their healthy co-twins. The results gave no support for a single strong signal or clonotype linked to IBD.

Concerning this clonotype itself: Its antigen target is currently unknown.

Library construction relied on 5' RACE. For each TCR library, approximately 3,700 ng of total RNA was used. For each sample, cDNA synthesis was carried out in eight separate reactions using SMARTScribe reverse transcriptase. Unique molecular identifiers containing a 6-nucleotide sample barcode were introduced through template switching during cDNA synthesis. Amplification of TCRalpha and TCRbeta cDNA involved two nested PCRs of around 15 and 9 cycles, and each PCR was followed by bead purification. Before amplification, the cDNA was both treated with uracil DNA-glycosylase and purified with the QIAquick PCR purification kit. The second PCR added Illumina TruSeq-compatible adapters along with sample-specific barcodes. Library quality and concentration were assessed using TapeStation and Qubit, and about 5 ng of each library was pooled. Sequencing of pooled libraries was carried out on an Illumina HiSeq2500 single-index Rapid Run using 2 x 100 bp reads and custom sequencing primers. For the original study's pipeline: UMI-based consensus assembly with MiGEC version 1.2.6 was used to correct PCR and sequencing errors. MiXCR version 2.1.1 was used for V(D)J alignment, clonotype assembly and CDR3 extraction. To normalise gene usage, clonotype sharing and MAIT/NKT TCR abundance, the top 1000, 10 000 and 20 000 clonotypes in each sample were analysed. Diversity was computed as the inverse Simpson index with the vegan R package after downsampling to 27 000 UMIs. Paired Mann-Whitney U tests were applied to discordant twin pairs, and Benjamini-Hochberg correction was used for multiple testing. Each CDR3 protein sequence appears as one entry after TCRdb reprocessed the reads, and no DNA is included. Here the V and J calls rest on TCRdb's processing, not on the authors' analysis. This sample's table has entries for around 190,000 distinct CDR3 sequences. The top ten constitute 1.5% to 2% of the sample.

CDR1 and CDR2 (MNHEY, SVGAGI) derive from the germline V gene. The CDR3 numbers 16 residues from cysteine through phenylalanine. No coding sequence is recorded. From each donor, an approximately 2.5 ml peripheral blood sample was collected into PAXgene tubes and kept at -80 degrees C. Total RNA was isolated from whole blood with the PAXgene blood miRNA kit on an automated QIAcube, without T cell sorting. Peripheral blood from monozygotic twin pairs who were concordant or discordant for inflammatory bowel disease underwent deep TCRalpha and TCRbeta repertoire profiling using unique molecular barcoding. Smoking habits were recorded for all twin pairs, and each individual was classified as a current, former or never smoker.

The sequencing sample was made of blood. The receptor was isolated from a human donor with ulcerative colitis or Crohn's disease, or a healthy co-twin of an affected twin (not recorded which). The receptor chain draws on TRBV6-5 and TRBJ1-5; the D call from TCRdb, TRBD1, cannot be confirmed without DNA. The CDR3 region has the sequence CASSSPGGLSNQPQHF.